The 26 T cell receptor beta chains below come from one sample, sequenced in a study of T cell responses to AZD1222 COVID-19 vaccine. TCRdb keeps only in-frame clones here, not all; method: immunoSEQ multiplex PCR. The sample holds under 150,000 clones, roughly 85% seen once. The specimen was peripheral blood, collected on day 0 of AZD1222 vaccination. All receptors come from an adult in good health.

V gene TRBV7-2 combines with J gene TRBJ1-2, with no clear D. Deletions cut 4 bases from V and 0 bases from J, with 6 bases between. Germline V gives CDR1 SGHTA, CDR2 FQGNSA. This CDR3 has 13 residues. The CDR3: CASSSLANYGYTF. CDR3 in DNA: TGTGCCAGCAGCTCCTTGGCTAACTATGGCTACACCTTC.

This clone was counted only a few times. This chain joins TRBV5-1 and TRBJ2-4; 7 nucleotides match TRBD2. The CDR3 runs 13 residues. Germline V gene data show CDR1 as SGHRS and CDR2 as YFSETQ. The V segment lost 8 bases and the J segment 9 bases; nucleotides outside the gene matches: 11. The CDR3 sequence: CASSTRGGSIQYF. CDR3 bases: TGCGCCAGTAGCACACGGGGAGGGAGCATTCAGTACTTC.

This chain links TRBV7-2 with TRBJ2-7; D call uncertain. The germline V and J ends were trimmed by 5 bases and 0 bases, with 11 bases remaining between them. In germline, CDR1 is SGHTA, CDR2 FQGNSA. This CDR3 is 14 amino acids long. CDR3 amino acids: CASSERRSSYEQYF. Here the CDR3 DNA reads TGTGCCAGCAGCGAGCGACGGAGCTCCTACGAGCAGTACTTC.

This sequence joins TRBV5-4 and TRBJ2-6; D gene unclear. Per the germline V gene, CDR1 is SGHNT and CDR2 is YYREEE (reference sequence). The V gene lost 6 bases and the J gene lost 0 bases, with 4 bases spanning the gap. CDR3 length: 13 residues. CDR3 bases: TGTGCCAGCAAAGACTCTGGGGCCAACGTCCTGACTTTC. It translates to CASKDSGANVLTF.

CDR3 DNA sequence: TGTGCCAGCAGCTTAGCGGGACAGGGGGCCCACGAGCAGTACTTC. Translation gives CASSLAGQGAHEQYF. The chain joins TRBV13 to TRBJ2-7; TRBD1 agrees at 12 bases. The CDR3 runs 15 residues. Germline assignment: CDR1 PRHDT and CDR2 FYEKMQ (reference sequence). Trimming took 1 base from V and 5 from J; bases not matched to a gene: 3.

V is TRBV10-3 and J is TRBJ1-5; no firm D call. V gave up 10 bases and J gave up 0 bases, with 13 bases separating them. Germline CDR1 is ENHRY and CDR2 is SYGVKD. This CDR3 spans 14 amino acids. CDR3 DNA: TGTGCCAAAAGGAGGTTACTTAGCAATCAGCCCCAGCATTTT. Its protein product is CAKRRLLSNQPQHF.

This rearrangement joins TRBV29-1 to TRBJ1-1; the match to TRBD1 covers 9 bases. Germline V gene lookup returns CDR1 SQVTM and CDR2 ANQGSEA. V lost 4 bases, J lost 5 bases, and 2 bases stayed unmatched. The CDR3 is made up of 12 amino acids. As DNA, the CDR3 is TGCAGCGTTGTTGGGACAGGGACTGAAGCTTTCTTT. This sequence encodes CSVVGTGTEAFF.

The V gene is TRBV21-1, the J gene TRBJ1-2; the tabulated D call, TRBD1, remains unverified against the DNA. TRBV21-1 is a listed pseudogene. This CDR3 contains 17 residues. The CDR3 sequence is CASSKRPDRTRYYGYTF. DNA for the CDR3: TGTGCCAGCAGCAAAAGGCCAGACAGAACGCGTTACTATGGCTACACCTTC.

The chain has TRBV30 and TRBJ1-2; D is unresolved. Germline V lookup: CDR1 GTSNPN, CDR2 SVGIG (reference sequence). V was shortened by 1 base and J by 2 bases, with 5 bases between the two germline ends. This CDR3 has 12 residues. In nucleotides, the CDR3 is TGTGCCTGGAGTGAATTGAACTATGGCTACACCTTC. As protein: CAWSELNYGYTF. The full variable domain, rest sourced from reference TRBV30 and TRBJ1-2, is SQTIHQWPATLVQPVGSPLSLECTVEGTSNPNLYWYRQAAGRGLQLLFYSVGIGQISSEVPQNLSASRPQDRQFILSSKKLLLSDSGFYLCAWSELNYGYTFGSGTRLTVV.

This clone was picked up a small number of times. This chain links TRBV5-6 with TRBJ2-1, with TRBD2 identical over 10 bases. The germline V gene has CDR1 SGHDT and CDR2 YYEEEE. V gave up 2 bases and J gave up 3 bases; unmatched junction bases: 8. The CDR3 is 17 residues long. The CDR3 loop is CASSFENLAGVYNEQFF. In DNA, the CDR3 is TGTGCCAGCAGCTTTGAGAACCTAGCGGGAGTCTACAATGAGCAGTTCTTC.

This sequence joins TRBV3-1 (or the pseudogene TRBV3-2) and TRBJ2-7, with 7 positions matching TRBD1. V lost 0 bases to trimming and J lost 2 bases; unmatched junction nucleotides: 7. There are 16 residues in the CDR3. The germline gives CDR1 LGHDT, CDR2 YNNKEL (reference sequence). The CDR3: CASSQDIETGTYEQYF. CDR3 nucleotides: TGTGCCAGCAGCCAAGATATCGAGACAGGGACCTACGAGCAGTACTTC.

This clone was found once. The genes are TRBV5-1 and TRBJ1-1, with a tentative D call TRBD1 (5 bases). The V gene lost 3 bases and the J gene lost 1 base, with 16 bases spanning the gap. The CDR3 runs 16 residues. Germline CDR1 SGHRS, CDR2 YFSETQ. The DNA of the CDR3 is TGCGCCAGCAGCTCCTCAGGGTTAATGGGGAACACTGAAGCTTTCTTT. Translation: CASSSSGLMGNTEAFF.

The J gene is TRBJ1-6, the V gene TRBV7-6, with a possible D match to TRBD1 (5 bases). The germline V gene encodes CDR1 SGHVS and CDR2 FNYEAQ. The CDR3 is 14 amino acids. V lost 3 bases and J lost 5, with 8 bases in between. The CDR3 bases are TGTGCCAGCAGCTTCACAGGAAATAATTCACCCCTCCACTTT. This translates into CASSFTGNNSPLHF.

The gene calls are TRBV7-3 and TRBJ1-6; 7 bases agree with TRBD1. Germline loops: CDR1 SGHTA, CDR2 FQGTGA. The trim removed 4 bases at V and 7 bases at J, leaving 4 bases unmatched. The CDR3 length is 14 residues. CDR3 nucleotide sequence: TGTGCCAGCAGCTCCCTGGACAGGAATTCACCCCTCCACTTT. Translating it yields CASSSLDRNSPLHF.

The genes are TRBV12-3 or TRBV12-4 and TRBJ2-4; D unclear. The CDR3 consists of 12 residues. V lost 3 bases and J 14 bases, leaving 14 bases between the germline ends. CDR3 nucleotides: TGTGCCAGCAGTTTCGACCCCTTTTTCAAGTACTTC. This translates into CASSFDPFFKYF.

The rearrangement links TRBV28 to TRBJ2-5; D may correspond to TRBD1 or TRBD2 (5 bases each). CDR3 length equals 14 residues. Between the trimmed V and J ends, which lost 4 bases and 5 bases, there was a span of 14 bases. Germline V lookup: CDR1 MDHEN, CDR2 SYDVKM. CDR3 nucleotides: TGTGCCAGCAGTTCCACGGGGCCGGGGGAGACCCAGTACTTC. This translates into CASSSTGPGETQYF.

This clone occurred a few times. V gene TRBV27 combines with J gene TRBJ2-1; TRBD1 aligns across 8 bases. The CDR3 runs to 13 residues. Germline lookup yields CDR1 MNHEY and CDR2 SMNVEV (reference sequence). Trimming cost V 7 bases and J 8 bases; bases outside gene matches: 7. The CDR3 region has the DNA TGTGCCAGCAACCGACAGGGGACCGATGAGCAGTTCTTC. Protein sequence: CASNRQGTDEQFF.

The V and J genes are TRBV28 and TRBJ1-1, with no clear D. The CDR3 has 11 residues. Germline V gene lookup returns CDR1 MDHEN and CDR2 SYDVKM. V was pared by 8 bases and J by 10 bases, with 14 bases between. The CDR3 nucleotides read TGTGCCAGCGTAACGTCGGGCACAGCTTTCTTT. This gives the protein CASVTSGTAFF.

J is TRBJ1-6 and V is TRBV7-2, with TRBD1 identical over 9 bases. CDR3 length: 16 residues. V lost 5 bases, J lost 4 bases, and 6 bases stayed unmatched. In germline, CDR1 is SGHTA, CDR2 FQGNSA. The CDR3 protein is CASSKQGAGYNSPLHF. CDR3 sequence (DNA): TGTGCCAGCAGCAAACAGGGGGCAGGGTATAATTCACCCCTCCACTTT. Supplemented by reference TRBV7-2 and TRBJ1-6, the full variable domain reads GAGVSQSPSNKVTEKGKDVELRCDPISGHTALYWYRQSLGQGLEFLIYFQGNSAPDKSGLPSDRFSAERTGGSVSTLTIQRTQQEDSAVYLCASSKQGAGYNSPLHFGNGTRLTVT.

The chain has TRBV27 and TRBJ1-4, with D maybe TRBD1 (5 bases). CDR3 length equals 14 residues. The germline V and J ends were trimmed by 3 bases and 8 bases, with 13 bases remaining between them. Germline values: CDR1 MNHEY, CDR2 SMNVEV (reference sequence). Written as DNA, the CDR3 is TGTGCCAGCAGTTTGGGGGGATCCCGCGAAAAACTGTTTTTT. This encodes CASSLGGSREKLFF.

CDR3 sequence: CAISEVQPYEQYF. CDR3 nucleotide sequence: TGTGCCATCAGTGAAGTCCAGCCCTACGAGCAGTACTTC. V usage is TRBV10-3 and J usage is TRBJ2-7; no clear D. The germline V gene has CDR1 ENHRY and CDR2 SYGVKD. Trimming cost V 3 bases and J 2 bases, with 8 bases left between them. CDR3 length: 13 residues.

The CDR3 coding sequence is TGTGCCAGCACCCTAGGACAGCGCGGTCAGCCCCAGCATTTT. Translating it yields CASTLGQRGQPQHF. V usage is TRBV19 and J usage is TRBJ1-5; tentatively, D is TRBD1 (6 bases). Trimming shortened V by 9 bases and J by 6 bases, and 18 bases separated the two germline ends. CDR1 LNHDA and CDR2 SQIVND come from the germline V gene (reference sequence). CDR3 length equals 14 residues.

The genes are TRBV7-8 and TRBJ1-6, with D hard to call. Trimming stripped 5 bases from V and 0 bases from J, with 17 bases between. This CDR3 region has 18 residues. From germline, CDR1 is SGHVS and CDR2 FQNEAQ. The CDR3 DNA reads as TGTGCCAGCAGCAGCAGGACCGGAGGCAGCTCCTATAATTCACCCCTCCACTTT. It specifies CASSSRTGGSSYNSPLHF. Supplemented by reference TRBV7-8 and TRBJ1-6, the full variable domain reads GAGVSQSPRYKVAKRGQDVALRCDPISGHVSLFWYQQALGQGPEFLTYFQNEAQLDKSGLPSDRFFAERPEGSVSTLKIQRTQQEDSAVYLCASSSRTGGSSYNSPLHFGNGTRLTVT.

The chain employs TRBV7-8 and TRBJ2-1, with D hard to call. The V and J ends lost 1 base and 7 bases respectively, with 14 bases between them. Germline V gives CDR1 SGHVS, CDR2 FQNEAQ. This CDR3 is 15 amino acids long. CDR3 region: CASSLGSGLGNEQFF. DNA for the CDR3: TGTGCCAGCAGCTTAGGAAGTGGGTTAGGGAATGAGCAGTTCTTC.

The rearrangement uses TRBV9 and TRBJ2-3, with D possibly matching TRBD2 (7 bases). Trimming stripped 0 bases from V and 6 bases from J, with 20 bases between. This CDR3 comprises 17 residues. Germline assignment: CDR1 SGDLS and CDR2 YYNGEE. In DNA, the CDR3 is TGTGCCAGCAGCGTAGCTGGTTCTAGCGGAGGGGGGGATACGCAGTATTTT. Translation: CASSVAGSSGGGDTQYF.

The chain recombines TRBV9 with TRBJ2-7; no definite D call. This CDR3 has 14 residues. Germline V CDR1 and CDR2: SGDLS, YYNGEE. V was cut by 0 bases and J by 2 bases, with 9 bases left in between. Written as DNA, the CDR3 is TGTGCCAGCAGCGTAGAAAGCCGAGCCTACGAGCAGTACTTC. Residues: CASSVESRAYEQYF.